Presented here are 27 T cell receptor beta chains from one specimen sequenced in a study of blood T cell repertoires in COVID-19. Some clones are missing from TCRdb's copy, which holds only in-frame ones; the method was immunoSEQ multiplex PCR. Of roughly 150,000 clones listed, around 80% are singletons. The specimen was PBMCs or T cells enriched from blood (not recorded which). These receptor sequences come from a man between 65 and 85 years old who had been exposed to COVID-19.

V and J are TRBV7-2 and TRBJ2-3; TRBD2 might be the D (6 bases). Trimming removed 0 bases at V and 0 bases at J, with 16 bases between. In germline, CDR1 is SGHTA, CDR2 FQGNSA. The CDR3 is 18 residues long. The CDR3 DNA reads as TGTGCCAGCAGCTTAGCCGCCCGGCGGGGTGTTAGCACAGATACGCAGTATTTT. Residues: CASSLAARRGVSTDTQYF.

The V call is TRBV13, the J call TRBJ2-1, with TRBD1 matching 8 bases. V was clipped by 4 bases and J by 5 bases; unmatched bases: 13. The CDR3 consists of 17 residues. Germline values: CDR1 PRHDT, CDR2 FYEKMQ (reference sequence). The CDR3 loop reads CASSSRVGQGINNEQFF. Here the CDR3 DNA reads TGTGCCAGCAGCTCCCGGGTAGGACAGGGCATCAACAATGAGCAGTTCTTC.

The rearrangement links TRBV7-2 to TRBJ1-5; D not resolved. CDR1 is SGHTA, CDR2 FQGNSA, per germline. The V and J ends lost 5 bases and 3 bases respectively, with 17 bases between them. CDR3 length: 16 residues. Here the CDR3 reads CASSAVTAGFNQPQHF. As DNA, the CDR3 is TGTGCCAGCAGCGCCGTTACTGCAGGCTTCAATCAGCCCCAGCATTTT.

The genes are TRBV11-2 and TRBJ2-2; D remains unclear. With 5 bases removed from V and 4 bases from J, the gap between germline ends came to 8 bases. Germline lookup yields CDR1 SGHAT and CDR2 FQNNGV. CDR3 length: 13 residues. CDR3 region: CASSPQATGELFF. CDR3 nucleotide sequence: TGTGCCAGCAGCCCCCAGGCCACCGGGGAGCTGTTTTTT.

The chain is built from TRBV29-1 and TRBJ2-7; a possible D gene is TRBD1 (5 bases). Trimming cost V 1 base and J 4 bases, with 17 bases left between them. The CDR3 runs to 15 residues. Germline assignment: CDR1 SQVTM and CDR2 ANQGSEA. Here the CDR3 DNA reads TGCAGCGTTGAAGGGGAAGGGCAGGGAATATACGAGCAGTACTTC. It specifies CSVEGEGQGIYEQYF.

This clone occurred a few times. CDR3 sequence reads: CASSPHPGQGGTNEKLFF. In DNA form, the CDR3 reads TGCGCCAGCAGTCCTCATCCGGGACAGGGGGGAACTAATGAAAAACTGTTTTTT. V and J are TRBV5-1 and TRBJ1-4, with 11 bases fitting TRBD1. The length of the CDR3 is 18 residues. V gave up 5 bases and J gave up 1 base; unmatched junction bases: 10. Germline V gives CDR1 SGHRS, CDR2 YFSETQ.

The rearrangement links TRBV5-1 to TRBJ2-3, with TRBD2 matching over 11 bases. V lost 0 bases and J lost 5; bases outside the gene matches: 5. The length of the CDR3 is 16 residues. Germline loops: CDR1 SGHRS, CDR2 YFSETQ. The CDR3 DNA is TGCGCCAGCAGCTTGGCGGGAGGACTAGCGGGAGATACGCAGTATTTT. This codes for CASSLAGGLAGDTQYF.

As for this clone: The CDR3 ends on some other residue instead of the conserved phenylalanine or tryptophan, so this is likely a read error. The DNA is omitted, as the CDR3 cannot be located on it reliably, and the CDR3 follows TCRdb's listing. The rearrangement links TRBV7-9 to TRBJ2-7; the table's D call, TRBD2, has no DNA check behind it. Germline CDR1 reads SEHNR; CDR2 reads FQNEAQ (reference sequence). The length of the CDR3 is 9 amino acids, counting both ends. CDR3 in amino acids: CASSLTTLA.

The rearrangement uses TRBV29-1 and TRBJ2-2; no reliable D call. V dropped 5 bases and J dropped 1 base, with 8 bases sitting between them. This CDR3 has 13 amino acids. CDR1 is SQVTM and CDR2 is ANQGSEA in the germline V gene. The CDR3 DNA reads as TGCAGCGTTTCAACAGAGAACACCGGGGAGCTGTTTTTT. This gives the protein CSVSTENTGELFF.

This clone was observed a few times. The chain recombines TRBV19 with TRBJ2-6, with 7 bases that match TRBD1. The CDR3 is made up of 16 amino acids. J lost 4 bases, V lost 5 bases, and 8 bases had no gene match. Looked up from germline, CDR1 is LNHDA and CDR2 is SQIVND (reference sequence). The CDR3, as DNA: TGTGCCAGTAGTCACTCTGGGACAGTCGGGGCCAACGTCCTGACTTTC. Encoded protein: CASSHSGTVGANVLTF.

DNA of the CDR3: TGTGCCAGCAGTTATAGTAGTTCCACTGGAAACACCATATATTTT. Translating gives CASSYSSSTGNTIYF. The chain recombines TRBV6-5 with TRBJ1-3; D remains ambiguous. V was cut by 3 bases and J by 2 bases, with 11 bases left in between. The CDR3 loop spans 15 amino acids. The germline V gene has CDR1 MNHEY and CDR2 SVGAGI.

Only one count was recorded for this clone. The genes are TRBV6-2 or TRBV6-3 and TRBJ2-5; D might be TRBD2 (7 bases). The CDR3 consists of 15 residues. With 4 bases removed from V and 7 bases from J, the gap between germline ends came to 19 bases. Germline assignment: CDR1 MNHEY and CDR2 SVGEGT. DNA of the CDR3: TGTGCCAGCAGTTCCCCGGGGGCCCGGGGGGCGACCCAGTACTTC. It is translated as CASSSPGARGATQYF.

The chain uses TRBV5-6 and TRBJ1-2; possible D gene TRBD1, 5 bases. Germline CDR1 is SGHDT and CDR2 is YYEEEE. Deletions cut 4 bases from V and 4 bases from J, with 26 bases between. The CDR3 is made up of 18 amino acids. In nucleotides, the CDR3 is TGTGCCAGCAGCGCCAGGTTGGAGGGGCGGTTGCTTAGCTATGGCTACACCTTC. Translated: CASSARLEGRLLSYGYTF.

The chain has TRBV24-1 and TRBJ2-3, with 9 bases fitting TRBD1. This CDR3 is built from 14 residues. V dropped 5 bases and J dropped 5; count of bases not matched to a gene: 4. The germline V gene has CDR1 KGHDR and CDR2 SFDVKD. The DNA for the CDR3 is TGTGCCACCAGTGGGGGACAGGGAATAGATACGCAGTATTTT. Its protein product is CATSGGQGIDTQYF.

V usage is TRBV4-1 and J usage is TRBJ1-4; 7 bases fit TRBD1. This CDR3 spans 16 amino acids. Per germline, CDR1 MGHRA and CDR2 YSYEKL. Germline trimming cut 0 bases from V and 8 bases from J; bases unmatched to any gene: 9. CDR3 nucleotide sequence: TGCGCCAGCAGCCAAGAGGATACAGGGGCGGTCGAAAAACTGTTTTTT. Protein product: CASSQEDTGAVEKLFF.

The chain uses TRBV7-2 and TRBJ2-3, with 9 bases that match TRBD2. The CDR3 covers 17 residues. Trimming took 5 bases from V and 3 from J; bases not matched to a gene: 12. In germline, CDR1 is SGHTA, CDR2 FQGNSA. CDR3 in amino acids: CASSTGSGGRRTDTQYF. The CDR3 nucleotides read TGTGCCAGCAGCACCGGGAGCGGGGGGAGGCGAACAGATACGCAGTATTTT.

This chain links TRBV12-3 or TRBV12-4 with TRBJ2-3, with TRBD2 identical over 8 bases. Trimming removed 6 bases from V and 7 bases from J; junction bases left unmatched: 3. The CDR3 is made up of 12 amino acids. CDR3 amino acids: CASSHSGNTQYF. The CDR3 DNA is TGTGCCAGCAGCCATAGCGGGAATACGCAGTATTTT.

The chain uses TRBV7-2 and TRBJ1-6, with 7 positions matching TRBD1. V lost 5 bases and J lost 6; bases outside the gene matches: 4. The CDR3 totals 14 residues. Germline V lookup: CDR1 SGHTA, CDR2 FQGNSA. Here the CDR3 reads CASSAGTANSPLHF. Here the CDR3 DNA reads TGTGCCAGCAGCGCCGGGACAGCTAATTCACCCCTCCACTTT.

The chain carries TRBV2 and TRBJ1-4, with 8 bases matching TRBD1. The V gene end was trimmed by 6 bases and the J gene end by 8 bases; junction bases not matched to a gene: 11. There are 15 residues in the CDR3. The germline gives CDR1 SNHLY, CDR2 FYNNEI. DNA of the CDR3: TGTGCCAGCAGGGAACGGACAGGGCTGCGAGAAAAACTGTTTTTT. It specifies CASRERTGLREKLFF.

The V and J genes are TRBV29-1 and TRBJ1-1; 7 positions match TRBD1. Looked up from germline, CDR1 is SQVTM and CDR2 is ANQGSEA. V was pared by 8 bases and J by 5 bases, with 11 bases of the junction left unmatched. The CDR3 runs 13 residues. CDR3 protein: CSSSRGRGTEAFF. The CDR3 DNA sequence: TGCAGCTCCTCGAGGGGGCGAGGGACTGAAGCTTTCTTT.

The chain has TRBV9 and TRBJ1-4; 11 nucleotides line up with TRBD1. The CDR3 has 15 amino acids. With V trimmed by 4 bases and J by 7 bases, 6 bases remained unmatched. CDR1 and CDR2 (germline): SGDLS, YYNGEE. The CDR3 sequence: CASSPPGQGVEKLFF. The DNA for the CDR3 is TGTGCCAGCAGCCCTCCGGGACAGGGGGTTGAAAAACTGTTTTTT.

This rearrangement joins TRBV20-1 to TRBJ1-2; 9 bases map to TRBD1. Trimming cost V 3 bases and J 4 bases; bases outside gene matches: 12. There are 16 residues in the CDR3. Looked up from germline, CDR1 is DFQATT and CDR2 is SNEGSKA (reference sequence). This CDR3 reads CSASGVGQGNFYGYTF. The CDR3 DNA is TGCAGTGCTAGTGGAGTGGGACAGGGAAATTTCTATGGCTACACCTTC.

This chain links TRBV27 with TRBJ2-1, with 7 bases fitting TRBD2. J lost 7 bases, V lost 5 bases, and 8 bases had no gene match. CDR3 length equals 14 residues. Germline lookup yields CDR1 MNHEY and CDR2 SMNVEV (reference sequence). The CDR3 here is CASSLRTSWNEQFF. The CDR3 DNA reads TGTGCCAGCAGTCTAAGGACTAGTTGGAATGAGCAGTTCTTC.

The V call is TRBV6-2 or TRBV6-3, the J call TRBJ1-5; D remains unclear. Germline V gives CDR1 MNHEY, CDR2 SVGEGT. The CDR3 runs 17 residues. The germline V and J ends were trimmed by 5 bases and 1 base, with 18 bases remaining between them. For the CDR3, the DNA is TGTGCCAGCAGTCCGGGTTGGGGAGCCGGGAGCAATCAGCCCCAGCATTTT. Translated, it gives CASSPGWGAGSNQPQHF.

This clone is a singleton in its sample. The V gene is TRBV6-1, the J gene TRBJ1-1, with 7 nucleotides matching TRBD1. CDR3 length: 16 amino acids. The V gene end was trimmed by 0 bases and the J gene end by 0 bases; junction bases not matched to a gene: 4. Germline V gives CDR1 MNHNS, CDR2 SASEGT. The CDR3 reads CASSEAFDRVNTEAFF. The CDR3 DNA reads TGTGCCAGCAGTGAAGCTTTCGACAGGGTGAACACTGAAGCTTTCTTT.

The CDR3 sequence: CASSFRKLAGFVGELFF. CDR3 coding DNA: TGTGCCAGCAGCTTCCGAAAACTAGCGGGTTTTGTCGGGGAGCTGTTTTTT. This chain uses TRBV7-2 with TRBJ2-2, with 9 bases that match TRBD2. This CDR3 is 17 amino acids long. The germline V gene encodes CDR1 SGHTA and CDR2 FQGNSA. V shed 3 bases, J shed 7 bases, and the junction held 12 bases outside the gene matches.

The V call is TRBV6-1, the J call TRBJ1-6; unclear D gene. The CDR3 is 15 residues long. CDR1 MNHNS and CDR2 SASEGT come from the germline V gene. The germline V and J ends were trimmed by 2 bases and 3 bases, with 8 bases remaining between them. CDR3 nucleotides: TGTGCCAGCAGTGAATATCTGAGCTATAATTCACCCCTCCACTTT. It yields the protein CASSEYLSYNSPLHF.